Below, 21 T cell receptor beta chains from the same sample are listed, as sequenced in a study of blood T cell repertoires in COVID-19. Profiled with immunoSEQ multiplex PCR; TCRdb holds only in-frame clones, not every one. The data contain about 200,000 clones, over 60% of them seen just once; the ten biggest clones take up around 5.4%. The sample consisted of peripheral blood. The source is an older woman with acute or convalescent COVID-19.

The chain employs TRBV5-1 and TRBJ1-1; D remains unclear. V lost 1 base and J lost 8, with 12 bases in between. This CDR3 region has 13 residues. Germline values: CDR1 SGHRS, CDR2 YFSETQ. The CDR3 loop reads CASSLMMTTEAFF. CDR3 bases: TGCGCCAGCAGCTTGATGATGACAACCGAAGCTTTCTTT.

This clone has a single count. In DNA form, the CDR3 reads TGTGCCAGTAGTCCCGGGGGTTGGGAGCCCCAGCATTTT. It codes for CASSPGGWEPQHF. The chain employs TRBV19 and TRBJ1-5; D perhaps matches TRBD1 (5 bases). The V end was cut by 5 bases, the J end by 8 bases, with 13 bases between. Per the germline V gene, CDR1 is LNHDA and CDR2 is SQIVND (reference sequence). The CDR3 totals 13 residues.

This chain joins TRBV14 and TRBJ2-1; 7 bases line up with TRBD2. The CDR3 is 17 amino acids. Germline V gene sequence: CDR1 SGHDN, CDR2 FVKESK. The V segment lost 1 base and the J segment 7 bases; nucleotides outside the gene matches: 13. CDR3 DNA: TGTGCCAGCAGCCAAGTGAATGAAGCGGGAAGGCTAAATGAGCAGTTCTTC. Protein sequence: CASSQVNEAGRLNEQFF.

This chain uses TRBV10-3 with TRBJ1-1; D gene unclear. The CDR3 consists of 15 residues. The ends were cut back, 0 bases at V and 3 bases at J, with 11 bases in the middle. The germline V gene has CDR1 ENHRY and CDR2 SYGVKD. The CDR3 bases are TGTGCCATCAGTGAGTCTTCAGGCTCGGACACTGAAGCTTTCTTT. Residues: CAISESSGSDTEAFF.

This chain links TRBV5-5 with TRBJ1-4; possible D gene TRBD1, 5 bases. Germline CDR1 and CDR2: SGHKS and YYEKEE (reference sequence). V was trimmed by 1 base and J by 8 bases, leaving 12 bases between them. The CDR3 covers 14 residues. The CDR3 protein is CASSLMEGTEKLFF. The DNA of the CDR3 is TGTGCCAGCAGCTTGATGGAGGGGACGGAAAAACTGTTTTTT.

This clone was observed a few times. This chain's CDR3 is CASSVGPNSNQPQHF. The CDR3 bases are TGTGCCAGCAGCGTAGGGCCAAATAGCAATCAGCCCCAGCATTTT. The chain couples TRBV9 to TRBJ1-5, with D unclear. This CDR3 comprises 15 residues. Germline V gene data show CDR1 as SGDLS and CDR2 as YYNGEE. V was shortened by 0 bases and J by 0 bases, with 7 bases between the two germline ends.

This clone showed up just a few times. The chain employs TRBV4-1 and TRBJ2-3; 9 nucleotides line up with TRBD2. After removal of 1 base from V and 3 bases from J, the junction contained 5 bases not matched to a gene. Germline V CDR1 and CDR2: MGHRA, YSYEKL. CDR3 length equals 16 residues. CDR3 DNA: TGCGCCAGCAGCCAAGGAGGAGCGGGGGGAACAGATACGCAGTATTTT. It specifies CASSQGGAGGTDTQYF.

The CDR3 here is CAISESVGGAYGYTF. In DNA, the CDR3 is TGTGCCATCAGTGAGTCTGTAGGGGGAGCCTATGGCTACACCTTC. The chain is built from TRBV10-3 and TRBJ1-2; D is possibly TRBD1 (6 bases). Germline assignment: CDR1 ENHRY and CDR2 SYGVKD. This CDR3 comprises 15 residues. Between the trimmed V and J ends, which lost 0 bases and 4 bases, there was a span of 12 bases.

This clone showed up just once. The rearrangement joins TRBV9 to TRBJ1-3; D is unclear. CDR1 is SGDLS, CDR2 YYNGEE, per germline. The V end was cut by 3 bases, the J end by 0 bases, with 10 bases between. CDR3 length: 15 residues. CDR3 residues: CASSALDFSGNTIYF. The DNA for the CDR3 is TGTGCCAGCAGCGCCCTGGACTTCTCTGGAAACACCATATATTTT.

The genes are TRBV3-1 (or the pseudogene TRBV3-2) and TRBJ2-3; 13 bases fit TRBD2. This CDR3 has 16 residues. Germline-derived CDR1 and CDR2 are LGHDT and YNNKEL (reference sequence). J lost 5 bases, V lost 1 base, and 3 bases had no gene match. Here the CDR3 reads CASSQGLAGGVDTQYF. The CDR3 DNA follows: TGTGCCAGCAGCCAAGGACTAGCGGGAGGAGTAGATACGCAGTATTTT.

The chain recombines TRBV19 with TRBJ2-7; D may be TRBD1 (6 bases). V was shortened by 6 bases and J by 2 bases, with 14 bases between the two germline ends. The CDR3 totals 14 residues. Germline loops: CDR1 LNHDA, CDR2 SQIVND (reference sequence). The CDR3 DNA follows: TGTGCCAGTAGATCGGGACACGGGCCCTACGAGCAGTACTTC. The encoded protein is CASRSGHGPYEQYF.

This chain connects TRBV11-3 to TRBJ1-1, with D possibly matching TRBD1 (6 bases). Germline lookup yields CDR1 SGHNT and CDR2 YENEEA. V gave up 1 base and J gave up 6 bases, with 9 bases separating them. This CDR3 contains 13 residues. CDR3 DNA: TGTGCCAGCAGCTTAGTAGGGGGGGCTGAAGCTTTCTTT. Protein product: CASSLVGGAEAFF.

In this sample, this clone turned up once. This chain uses TRBV25-1 with TRBJ1-1; perhaps TRBD1 as D (5 bases). V was clipped by 5 bases and J by 4 bases, with 17 bases between them. The CDR3 has 15 residues. Germline V CDR1 and CDR2: MGHDK, SYGVNS. In nucleotides, the CDR3 is TGTGCCAGCAGTCTTCCTGGGACTCAGGGCACTGAAGCTTTCTTT. Amino acid sequence: CASSLPGTQGTEAFF.

This chain connects TRBV11-2 to TRBJ2-7; 11 nucleotides line up with TRBD2. CDR3 length: 16 amino acids. Germline V lookup: CDR1 SGHAT, CDR2 FQNNGV. The V segment lost 5 bases and the J segment 0 bases; nucleotides outside the gene matches: 6. The CDR3 sequence is CASSPIAGGPSYEQYF. The CDR3, as DNA: TGTGCCAGCAGCCCAATAGCGGGAGGGCCCTCCTACGAGCAGTACTTC.

This chain connects TRBV5-1 to TRBJ1-1; D ambiguous. Germline-derived CDR1 and CDR2 are SGHRS and YFSETQ. The CDR3 runs 13 residues. V dropped 4 bases and J dropped 11 bases, with 18 bases sitting between them. The CDR3 nucleotides read TGCGCCAGCAGCCTCGAAACGGGGTTGGGCGCTTTCTTT. Its protein is CASSLETGLGAFF.

The chain joins TRBV9 to TRBJ1-2, with 7 bases fitting TRBD1. The CDR3 totals 15 residues. Germline CDR1 SGDLS, CDR2 YYNGEE. With 3 bases clipped from V and 9 bases from J, the junction kept 14 bases outside the gene matches. The CDR3 is CASSATGTATGRYTF. The CDR3 DNA follows: TGTGCCAGCAGCGCAACCGGGACAGCGACCGGGCGCTACACCTTC.

This chain connects TRBV5-4 to TRBJ2-5; possible D gene TRBD1, 5 bases. CDR1 SGHNT and CDR2 YYREEE come from the germline V gene (reference sequence). The germline V and J ends were trimmed by 3 bases and 5 bases, with 14 bases remaining between them. CDR3 length: 14 amino acids. CDR3 coding DNA: TGTGCCAGCAGCTCCTACGACAGTCAGGAGACCCAGTACTTC. Translating it yields CASSSYDSQETQYF.

The V and J genes are TRBV2 and TRBJ1-1; D unclear. The length of the CDR3 is 15 residues. CDR1 and CDR2 (germline): SNHLY, FYNNEI. The V gene lost 2 bases and the J gene lost 0 bases, with 10 bases spanning the gap. CDR3 amino acids: CASSERQALNTEAFF. The CDR3 DNA is TGTGCCAGCAGTGAACGCCAGGCCCTGAACACTGAAGCTTTCTTT.

The chain couples TRBV18 to TRBJ1-2, with TRBD1 as a possible D gene (5 bases). Trimming stripped 3 bases from V and 7 bases from J, with 15 bases between. The germline V gene has CDR1 KGHSH and CDR2 LQKENI. This CDR3 spans 14 amino acids. The CDR3 sequence is CASSPVDAGGGYTF. The CDR3 DNA follows: TGTGCCAGCTCACCGGTCGACGCCGGGGGTGGCTACACCTTC.

V usage is TRBV1 and J usage is TRBJ2-5; TRBD2, as called in the table, went unchecked against the DNA. TRBV1 is designated a pseudogene. The CDR3 runs 17 residues. In DNA, the CDR3 is TGCACCAGCAGCCAAGCGAAGGCGGGAGGGTTACAAGAGACCCAGTACTTC. Translated: CTSSQAKAGGLQETQYF.

The gene calls are TRBV24-1 and TRBJ1-2, with D possibly TRBD1 on 5 matching bases. Germline V CDR1 and CDR2: KGHDR, SFDVKD. This CDR3 contains 14 residues. Trimming took off 3 bases at V and 2 bases at J, with 9 bases between the two ends. The CDR3 bases are TGTGCCACCAGTGATGCTGGGGGGAACTATGGCTACACCTTC. It translates to CATSDAGGNYGYTF.